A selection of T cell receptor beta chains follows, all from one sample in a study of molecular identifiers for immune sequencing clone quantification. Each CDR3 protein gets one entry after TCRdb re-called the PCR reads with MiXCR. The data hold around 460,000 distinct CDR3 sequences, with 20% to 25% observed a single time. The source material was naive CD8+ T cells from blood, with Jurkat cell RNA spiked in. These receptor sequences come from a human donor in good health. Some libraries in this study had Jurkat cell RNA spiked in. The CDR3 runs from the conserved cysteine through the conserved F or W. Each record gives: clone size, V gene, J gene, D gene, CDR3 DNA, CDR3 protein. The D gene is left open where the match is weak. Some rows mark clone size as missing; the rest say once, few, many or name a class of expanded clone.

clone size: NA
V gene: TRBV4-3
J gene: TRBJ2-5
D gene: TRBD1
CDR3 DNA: TGCGCCAGCAGCCAAGTGCATCCGGGACAGGGTTGGGAGACCCAGTACTTC
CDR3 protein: CASSQVHPGQGWETQYF

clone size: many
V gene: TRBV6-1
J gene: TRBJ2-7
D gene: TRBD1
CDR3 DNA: TGTGCCAGCAGAACAGGGGGCTGGTACGAGCAGTACTTC
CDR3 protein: CASRTGGWYEQYF

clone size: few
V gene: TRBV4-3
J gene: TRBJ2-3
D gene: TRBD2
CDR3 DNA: TGCGCCAGCAGCCAAGGGGCCGGGGGAACTAGCGGGACTTGGGGAACAGATACGCAGTATTTT
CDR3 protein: CASSQGAGGTSGTWGTDTQYF

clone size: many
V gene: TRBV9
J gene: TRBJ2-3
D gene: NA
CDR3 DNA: TGTGCCAGCAGCAACCCGCGGGACAGTAGCACAGATACGCAGTATTTT
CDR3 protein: CASSNPRDSSTDTQYF

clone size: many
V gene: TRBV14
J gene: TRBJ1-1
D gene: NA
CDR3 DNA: TGTGCCAGCAGCCCCTTCAGGAACACTGAAGCTTTCTTT
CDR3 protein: CASSPFRNTEAFF

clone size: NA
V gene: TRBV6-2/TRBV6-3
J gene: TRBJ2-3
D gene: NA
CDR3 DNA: TGTGCCAGCAGTTACCTAGTGGGGGGGCCTGAGACGCAGTATTTT
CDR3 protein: CASSYLVGGPETQYF

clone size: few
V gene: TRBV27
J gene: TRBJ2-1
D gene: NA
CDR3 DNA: TGTGCCAGCAGTTTCCTAGTTATGGGGGGCTCCTACAATGAGCAGTTCTTC
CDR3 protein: CASSFLVMGGSYNEQFF

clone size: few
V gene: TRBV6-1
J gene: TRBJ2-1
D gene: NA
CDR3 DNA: TGTGCCAGCAGTGATACAGGACTCACCCATGAGCAGTTCTTC
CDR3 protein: CASSDTGLTHEQFF

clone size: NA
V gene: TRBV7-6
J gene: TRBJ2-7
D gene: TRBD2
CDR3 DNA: TGTGCCAGCAGCACCAGACGGGGGGGAATAGACTACGAGCAGTACTTC
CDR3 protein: CASSTRRGGIDYEQYF

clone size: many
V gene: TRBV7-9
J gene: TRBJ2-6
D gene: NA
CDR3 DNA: TGTGCCAGCAGCTGGGCCACAGGTCCGTCAGGGGCCAACGTCCTGACTTTC
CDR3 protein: CASSWATGPSGANVLTF

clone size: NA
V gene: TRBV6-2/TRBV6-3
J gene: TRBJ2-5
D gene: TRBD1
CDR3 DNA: TGTGCCAGCAGTTACTCCAAGACAGGGTTCGAGACCCAGTGCTTC
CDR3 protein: CASSYSKTGFETQCF

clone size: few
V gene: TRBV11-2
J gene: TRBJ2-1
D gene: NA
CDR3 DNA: TGTGCCAGCAGGTTAGCAGGGGTTCGTAACAATGAGCAGTTCTTC
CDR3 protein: CASRLAGVRNNEQFF

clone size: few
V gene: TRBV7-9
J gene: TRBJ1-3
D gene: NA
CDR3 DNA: TGTGCCAGCAGAAAGGGCCCGGGTACCGAATCTGGAAACACCATATATTTT
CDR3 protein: CASRKGPGTESGNTIYF

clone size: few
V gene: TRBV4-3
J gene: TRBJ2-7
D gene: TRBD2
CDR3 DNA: TGCGCCAGCAGCCCGACCGCTAGCGGGAGCTCCTACGAGCAGTACTTC
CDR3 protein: CASSPTASGSSYEQYF

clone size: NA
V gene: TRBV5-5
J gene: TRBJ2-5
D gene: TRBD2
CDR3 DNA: TGTGCCAGCAGCCTCTCTAGCGGGACGACAATAATCCAAGAGACCCAGTACTTC
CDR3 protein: CASSLSSGTTIIQETQYF

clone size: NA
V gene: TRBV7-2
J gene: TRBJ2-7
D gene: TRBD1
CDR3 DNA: TGTGCCAGCAGCTTGGAAAGGACAGGTTCCTACGAGCAGTACTTC
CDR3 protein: CASSLERTGSYEQYF

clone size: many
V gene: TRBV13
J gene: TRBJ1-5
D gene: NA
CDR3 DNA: TGTGCCAGCAGCCAGCGGGGCGGAGGGAGGGACAATCAGCCCCAGCATTTT
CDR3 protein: CASSQRGGGRDNQPQHF

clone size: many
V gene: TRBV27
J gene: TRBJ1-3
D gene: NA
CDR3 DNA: TGTGCCAGCAGTCCTCTGTCCTCTGGAAACACCATATATTTT
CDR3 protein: CASSPLSSGNTIYF

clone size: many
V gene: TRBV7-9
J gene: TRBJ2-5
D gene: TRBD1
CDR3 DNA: TGTGCCAGCAGACCCGGGACAGGGGTCCTTGAGACCCAGTACTTC
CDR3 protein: CASRPGTGVLETQYF

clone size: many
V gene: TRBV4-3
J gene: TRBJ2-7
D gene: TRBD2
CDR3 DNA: TGCGCCAGCAGCCAAGATCCCCTAGCGGGAGGCGAGCAGTACTTC
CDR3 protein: CASSQDPLAGGEQYF

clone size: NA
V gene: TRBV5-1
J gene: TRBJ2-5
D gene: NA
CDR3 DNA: TGCGCCAGCAGCTTGTTTAGGACAGACCAAGAGACCCAGTACTTC
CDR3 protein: CASSLFRTDQETQYF

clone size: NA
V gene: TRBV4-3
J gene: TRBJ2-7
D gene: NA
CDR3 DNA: TGCGCCGGCAGCCAAGTAGAGGGAGCCTACGAGCAGTACTTC
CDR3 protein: CAGSQVEGAYEQYF

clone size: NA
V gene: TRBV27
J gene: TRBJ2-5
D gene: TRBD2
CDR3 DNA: TGTGCCAGCAGTCGGCGACTAGCGGGAGAGTTAGAGACCCAGTACTTC
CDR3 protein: CASSRRLAGELETQYF

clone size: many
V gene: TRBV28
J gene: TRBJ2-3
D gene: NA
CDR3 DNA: TGTGCCAGCAGAGGGTCGGTAACTTTCACAGATACGCAGTATTTT
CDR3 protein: CASRGSVTFTDTQYF

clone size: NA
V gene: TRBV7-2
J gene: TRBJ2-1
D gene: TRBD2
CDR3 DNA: TGTGCCAGCAGCTTACCCCCCATAGCGGGGGGGCCAAATGAGCAGTTCTTC
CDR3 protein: CASSLPPIAGGPNEQFF

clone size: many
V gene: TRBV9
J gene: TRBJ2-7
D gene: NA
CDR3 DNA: TGTGCCAGCAGCCTATCCTTTAGTGGGTACGAGCAGTACTTC
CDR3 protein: CASSLSFSGYEQYF

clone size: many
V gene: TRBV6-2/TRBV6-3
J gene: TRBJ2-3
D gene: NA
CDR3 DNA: TGTGCCAGCAGTTACGTGACTAGCACAGATACGCAGTATTTT
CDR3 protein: CASSYVTSTDTQYF

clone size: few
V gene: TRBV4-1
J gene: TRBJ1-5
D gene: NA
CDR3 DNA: TGCGCCAGCAGCCATGGAGCCGGGGTATCAGGAAATCAGCCCCAGCATTTT
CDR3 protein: CASSHGAGVSGNQPQHF

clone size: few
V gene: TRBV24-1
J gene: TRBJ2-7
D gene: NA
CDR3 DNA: TGTGCCACCAGTGATCCGGCCCTCCCGGACGAGCAGTACTTC
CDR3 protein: CATSDPALPDEQYF

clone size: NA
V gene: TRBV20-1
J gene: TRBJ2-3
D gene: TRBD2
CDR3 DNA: TGCAGTGCTAGAGATACGACAGGGACTAGCGCCAATACGCAGTATTTT
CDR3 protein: CSARDTTGTSANTQYF

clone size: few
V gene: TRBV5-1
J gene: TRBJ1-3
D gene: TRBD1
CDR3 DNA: TGTGCCAGCAGTTTAGAAGGGGGCGCAGGAAACACCATATATTTT
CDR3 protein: CASSLEGGAGNTIYF

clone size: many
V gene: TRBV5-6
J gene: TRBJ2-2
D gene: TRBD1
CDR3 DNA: TGTGCCAGCAGCTTGGGACAGGGGGTCGCCGGGGAGCTGTTTTTT
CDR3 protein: CASSLGQGVAGELFF

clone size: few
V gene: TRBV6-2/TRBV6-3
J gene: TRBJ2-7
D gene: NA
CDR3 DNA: TGTGCCAGCTTCTTTCCTCCCTACGAGCAGTACTTC
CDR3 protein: CASFFPPYEQYF

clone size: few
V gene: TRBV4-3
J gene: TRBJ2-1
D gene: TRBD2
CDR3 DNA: TGCGCCAGCAGCCAAGACACGTCTAGCGGGAGATGGGATAATGAGCAGTTCTTC
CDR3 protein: CASSQDTSSGRWDNEQFF

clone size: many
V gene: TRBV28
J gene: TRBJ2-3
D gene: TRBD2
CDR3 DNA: TGTGCCAGCAGCCGGAGATGGACTAGCCCCACAGATACGCAGTATTTT
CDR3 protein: CASSRRWTSPTDTQYF

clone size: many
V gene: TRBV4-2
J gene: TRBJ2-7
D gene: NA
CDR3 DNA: TGTGCCAGCAGCCAAGAGGACAGCTCCTACGAGCAGTACTTC
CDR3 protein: CASSQEDSSYEQYF

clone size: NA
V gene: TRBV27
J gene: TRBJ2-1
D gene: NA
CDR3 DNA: TGTGCCGGCAGTTACTCTAGCGTCGGAGAGCAGTTCTTC
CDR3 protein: CAGSYSSVGEQFF

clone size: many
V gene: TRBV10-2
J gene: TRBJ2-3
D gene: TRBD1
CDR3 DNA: TGCGCCAGCAGCTACACAGGGGGACTCGGAGATACGCAGTATTTT
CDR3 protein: CASSYTGGLGDTQYF

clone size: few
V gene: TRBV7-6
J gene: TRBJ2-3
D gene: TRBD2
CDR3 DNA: TGTGCCAGCAGCTATAATTCACCCGGGACTACACGAGACACAGATACGCAGTATTTT
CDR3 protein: CASSYNSPGTTRDTDTQYF

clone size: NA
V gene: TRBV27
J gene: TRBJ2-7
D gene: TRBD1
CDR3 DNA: TGTGCCAGCAGTCTGGGACAGGGGGCATGGCTCGGTGATGAGCAGTACTTC
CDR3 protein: CASSLGQGAWLGDEQYF

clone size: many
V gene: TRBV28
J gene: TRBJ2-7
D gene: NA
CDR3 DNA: TGTGCCAGCAGTTCCCGGGACGCCTACGAGCAGTACTTC
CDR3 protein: CASSSRDAYEQYF

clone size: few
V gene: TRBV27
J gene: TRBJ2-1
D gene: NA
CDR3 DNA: TGTGCCAGCAGTTTAACTCCTGGCGAATACTCCTACAATGAGCAGTTCTTC
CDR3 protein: CASSLTPGEYSYNEQFF

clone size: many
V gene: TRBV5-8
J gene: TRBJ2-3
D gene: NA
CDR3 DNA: TGTGCCAGCACAGATACGCAGTATTTT
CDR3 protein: CASTDTQYF

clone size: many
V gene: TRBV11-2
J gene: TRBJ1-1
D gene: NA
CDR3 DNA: TGTGCCAGCAGCTTGGTCGGTTACACTGAAGCTTTCTTT
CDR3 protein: CASSLVGYTEAFF

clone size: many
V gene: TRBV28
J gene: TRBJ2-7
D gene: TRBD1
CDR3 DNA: TGTGCCAGCAGTTTATCCCCCGGGGACAGGGTCGACGAGCAGTACTTC
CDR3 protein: CASSLSPGDRVDEQYF

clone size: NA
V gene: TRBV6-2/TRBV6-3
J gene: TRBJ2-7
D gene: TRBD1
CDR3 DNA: TGTGCCAGCAGTGGGGACAGGGATTTCAACGAGCAGTACTTC
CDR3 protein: CASSGDRDFNEQYF

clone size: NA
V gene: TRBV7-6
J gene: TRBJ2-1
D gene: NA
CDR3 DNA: TGTGCCAGCAGCGCCAGTCAAACCTACAATGAGCAGTTCTTC
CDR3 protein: CASSASQTYNEQFF

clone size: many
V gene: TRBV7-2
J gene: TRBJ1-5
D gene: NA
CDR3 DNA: TGTGCCAGCAGCTTAGGTTTTGACGTCGGTTATCAGCCCCAGCATTTT
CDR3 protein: CASSLGFDVGYQPQHF

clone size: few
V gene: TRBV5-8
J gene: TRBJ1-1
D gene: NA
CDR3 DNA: TGTGCCAGCAGCCTGGACGATAGAGGGGATTTTGATGAAGCTTTCTTT
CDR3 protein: CASSLDDRGDFDEAFF

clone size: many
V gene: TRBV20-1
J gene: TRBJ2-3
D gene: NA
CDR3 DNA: TGCAGTGCTAGAGATTTTGAGGGATCTTCAGATACGCAGTATTTT
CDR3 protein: CSARDFEGSSDTQYF

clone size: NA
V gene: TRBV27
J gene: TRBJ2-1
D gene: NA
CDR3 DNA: TGTGCCAGCAGTTGGGTCCCAGGCGGATACAATGAGCAGTTCTTC
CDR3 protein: CASSWVPGGYNEQFF

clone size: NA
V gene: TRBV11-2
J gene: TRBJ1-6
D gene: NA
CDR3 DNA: TGTGCCAGCAGCTTAGGGGGGACTCGGCGATCAGTGTCACCCCTCCACTTT
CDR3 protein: CASSLGGTRRSVSPLHF

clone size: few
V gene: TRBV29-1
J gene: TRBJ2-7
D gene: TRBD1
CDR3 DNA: TGCAGCGCAACAGGGGGCGCCTACGAGCAGTACTTC
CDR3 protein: CSATGGAYEQYF